These 18 T cell receptor beta chains were all obtained from the same sample, sequenced in a study of T-cell memory formation after mild COVID-19. Using its own MiXCR run on the 5' RACE reads, TCRdb lists one record per CDR3 protein. The sample lists 120,000 to 150,000 distinct CDR3 sequences; about 14% were seen once. What was sequenced was PBMCs or a T cell subset sorted from them (not recorded which). The receptors were gathered from an adult woman who had mild COVID-19 (a few samples of this study predate the infection). Cell type and time point are not known.

This clonotype was observed a handful of times. This rearrangement joins TRBV4-2 to TRBJ1-5; the D gene is possibly TRBD1 (5 bases). Trimming removed 2 bases at V and 3 bases at J, with 8 bases between. CDR3 size: 14 residues. Germline V CDR1 and CDR2: LGHNA, YNFKEQ. CDR3 amino acids: CASSQQGNNQPQHF. The CDR3 coding sequence is TGTGCCAGCAGCCAACAGGGTAACAATCAGCCCCAGCATTTT.

This clonotype was counted many times. V usage is TRBV6-5 and J usage is TRBJ2-7; TRBD1 matches at 7 bases. Germline trimming cut 0 bases from V and 4 bases from J; bases unmatched to any gene: 6. Germline V gene sequence: CDR1 MNHEY, CDR2 SVGAGI. CDR3 length equals 15 residues. The DNA for the CDR3 is TGTGCCAGCAGTTACTCGGGGGCAGGGGGTTACGAGCAGTACTTC. Translated, it gives CASSYSGAGGYEQYF.

The sample holds many counts of this clonotype. The DNA for the CDR3 is TGTGCCAGCAGCCAGGCAAGCGGGGGGCCTCTCAATGAGCAGTTCTTC. It encodes CASSQASGGPLNEQFF. The rearrangement uses TRBV4-2 and TRBJ2-1; TRBD2 matches 9 bases. The CDR3 covers 16 residues. V was pared by 3 bases and J by 6 bases, with 9 bases of the junction left unmatched. The V gene's germline CDR1 is LGHNA and CDR2 YNFKEQ.

This rearrangement joins TRBV10-3 to TRBJ2-7; 10 bases are shared with TRBD2. Germline V lookup: CDR1 ENHRY, CDR2 SYGVKD. CDR3 length: 14 amino acids. J was trimmed by 3 bases and V by 3 bases; bases with no gene match: 2. The CDR3 DNA reads TGTGCCATCAGTGACGCTAGCGGGGGCTACGAGCAGTACTTC. It specifies CAISDASGGYEQYF.

J is TRBJ2-7 and V is TRBV9; possible D gene TRBD2, 6 bases. The CDR3 covers 15 residues. Trimming removed 0 bases at V and 5 bases at J, with 15 bases between. CDR1 SGDLS and CDR2 YYNGEE come from the germline V gene. The CDR3 here is CASSVEGRQRDEQYF. The CDR3 bases are TGTGCCAGCAGCGTAGAGGGACGACAGCGGGACGAGCAGTACTTC.

This clonotype appeared a few times. V is TRBV7-9 and J is TRBJ1-5, with TRBD1 matching 7 bases. Germline V CDR1 and CDR2: SEHNR, FQNEAQ (reference sequence). This CDR3 is 14 amino acids long. Trimming at V came to 5 bases and at J to 2 bases, leaving 3 bases not matched to a gene. The CDR3: CASSAGQGNQPQHF. CDR3 coding DNA: TGTGCCAGCAGCGCCGGACAGGGCAATCAGCCCCAGCATTTT.

The sample holds a few counts of this clonotype. The V call is TRBV13, the J call TRBJ1-2, with D unresolved. The V and J ends lost 1 base and 7 bases respectively, with 10 bases between them. The CDR3 is made up of 13 amino acids. CDR1 is PRHDT and CDR2 is FYEKMQ in the germline V gene (reference sequence). The CDR3 nucleotides are TGTGCCAGCAGCTTAGTAGTTCCAGGTGGCTACACCTTC. Protein sequence: CASSLVVPGGYTF.

In its sample, this clonotype was seen a few times. The chain carries TRBV12-3 or TRBV12-4 and TRBJ1-6, with TRBD1 as a possible D gene (5 bases). V lost 6 bases, J lost 7 bases, and 13 bases lay in between. The CDR3 has 14 residues. CDR3 protein: CASSRESPNSPLHF. The CDR3 DNA reads as TGTGCCAGCAGCAGGGAGTCCCCGAATTCACCCCTCCACTTT.

There are many counts of this clonotype. The chain couples TRBV29-1 to TRBJ2-3; D may be TRBD1 (5 bases). Trimming removed 4 bases from V and 5 bases from J, with 16 bases in between. This CDR3 has 14 residues. Germline CDR1 SQVTM, CDR2 ANQGSEA. DNA for the CDR3: TGCAGCGTTGCCGCGGCAGGGTTGGAAGATACGCAGTATTTT. Its translation: CSVAAAGLEDTQYF.

The CDR3 nucleotides are TGTGCCAGCAGCCCCACGGGGCAGGGAGGTCAGCCCCAGCATTTT. Its translation is CASSPTGQGGQPQHF. V usage is TRBV7-9 and J usage is TRBJ1-5, with D tentatively TRBD1 (5 bases). Trimming left V 5 bases short and J 6 bases short, with 17 bases between. Germline-derived CDR1 and CDR2 are SEHNR and FQNEAQ (reference sequence). This CDR3 spans 15 amino acids.

J is TRBJ1-1 and V is TRBV20-1, with a tentative D call TRBD1 (5 bases). The CDR3 runs to 10 residues. The germline V gene has CDR1 DFQATT and CDR2 SNEGSKA (reference sequence). Trimming pared 1 base from V and 12 bases from J, leaving 9 bases between. The CDR3 sequence is CSARAGLTFF. CDR3 bases: TGCAGTGCTAGAGCAGGGCTAACTTTCTTT.

DNA for the CDR3: TGTGCCAGCAGCAGTATGGACAGCTTCTACGAGCAGTACTTC. Protein product: CASSSMDSFYEQYF. The chain links TRBV7-9 to TRBJ2-7; a possible D gene is TRBD1 (6 bases). The CDR3 is 14 residues long. Germline lookup yields CDR1 SEHNR and CDR2 FQNEAQ (reference sequence). Trimming cost V 5 bases and J 3 bases, with 14 bases left between them.

V is TRBV4-1 and J is TRBJ1-1; D is unclear. There are 13 residues in the CDR3. The germline V and J ends were trimmed by 1 base and 4 bases, with 7 bases remaining between them. CDR1 MGHRA and CDR2 YSYEKL come from the germline V gene. CDR3 amino acids: CASSQGSGTEAFF. Here the CDR3 DNA reads TGCGCCAGCAGCCAAGGGAGCGGCACTGAAGCTTTCTTT.

This clonotype was recorded at least ten times. The CDR3 spells CSVGSSGRAHEQFF. In nucleotides, the CDR3 is TGCAGCGTCGGGTCTAGCGGGAGGGCCCATGAGCAGTTCTTC. The chain uses TRBV29-1 and TRBJ2-1; 12 bases fit TRBD2. The CDR3 covers 14 residues. V dropped 6 bases and J dropped 8; count of bases not matched to a gene: 8. The V gene's germline CDR1 is SQVTM and CDR2 ANQGSEA.

The chain combines TRBV6-2 or TRBV6-3 with TRBJ2-2; D unclear. Germline CDR1 reads MNHEY; CDR2 reads SVGEGT. The CDR3 has 13 amino acids. Trimming removed 0 bases from V and 7 bases from J, with 6 bases in between. CDR3 nucleotide sequence: TGTGCCAGCAGTTACTCAGAGAGCGGGGAGCTGTTTTTT. Translated, it gives CASSYSESGELFF.

The CDR3 DNA reads TGTGCCAGCTCACCACGGGGGCCAGTCGCTATGGCGCAGTATTTT. Its translation is CASSPRGPVAMAQYF. The rearrangement uses TRBV18 and TRBJ2-3; perhaps TRBD1 as D (6 bases). Germline CDR1 is KGHSH and CDR2 is LQKENI. CDR3 length: 15 amino acids. Trimming cost V 1 base and J 10 bases, with 18 bases left between them.

The rearrangement joins TRBV7-9 to TRBJ2-5; 12 bases are a match to TRBD2. The germline V gene encodes CDR1 SEHNR and CDR2 FQNEAQ (reference sequence). The ends lost 4 bases at V and 4 bases at J; junction bases unmatched: 7. The CDR3 has 16 residues. The chain's CDR3 is CASSYPLAGGGETQYF. The CDR3 coding sequence is TGTGCCAGCAGCTACCCCCTAGCGGGGGGGGGAGAGACCCAGTACTTC.

The chain is built from TRBV29-1 and TRBJ2-3; maybe TRBD2 (5 bases). Germline V gene data show CDR1 as SQVTM and CDR2 as ANQGSEA. The CDR3 contains 12 residues. V lost 5 bases and J 4 bases, leaving 10 bases between the germline ends. Here the CDR3 DNA reads TGCAGCGTTAGATTTAGCGCAGATACGCAGTATTTT. Its translation: CSVRFSADTQYF.